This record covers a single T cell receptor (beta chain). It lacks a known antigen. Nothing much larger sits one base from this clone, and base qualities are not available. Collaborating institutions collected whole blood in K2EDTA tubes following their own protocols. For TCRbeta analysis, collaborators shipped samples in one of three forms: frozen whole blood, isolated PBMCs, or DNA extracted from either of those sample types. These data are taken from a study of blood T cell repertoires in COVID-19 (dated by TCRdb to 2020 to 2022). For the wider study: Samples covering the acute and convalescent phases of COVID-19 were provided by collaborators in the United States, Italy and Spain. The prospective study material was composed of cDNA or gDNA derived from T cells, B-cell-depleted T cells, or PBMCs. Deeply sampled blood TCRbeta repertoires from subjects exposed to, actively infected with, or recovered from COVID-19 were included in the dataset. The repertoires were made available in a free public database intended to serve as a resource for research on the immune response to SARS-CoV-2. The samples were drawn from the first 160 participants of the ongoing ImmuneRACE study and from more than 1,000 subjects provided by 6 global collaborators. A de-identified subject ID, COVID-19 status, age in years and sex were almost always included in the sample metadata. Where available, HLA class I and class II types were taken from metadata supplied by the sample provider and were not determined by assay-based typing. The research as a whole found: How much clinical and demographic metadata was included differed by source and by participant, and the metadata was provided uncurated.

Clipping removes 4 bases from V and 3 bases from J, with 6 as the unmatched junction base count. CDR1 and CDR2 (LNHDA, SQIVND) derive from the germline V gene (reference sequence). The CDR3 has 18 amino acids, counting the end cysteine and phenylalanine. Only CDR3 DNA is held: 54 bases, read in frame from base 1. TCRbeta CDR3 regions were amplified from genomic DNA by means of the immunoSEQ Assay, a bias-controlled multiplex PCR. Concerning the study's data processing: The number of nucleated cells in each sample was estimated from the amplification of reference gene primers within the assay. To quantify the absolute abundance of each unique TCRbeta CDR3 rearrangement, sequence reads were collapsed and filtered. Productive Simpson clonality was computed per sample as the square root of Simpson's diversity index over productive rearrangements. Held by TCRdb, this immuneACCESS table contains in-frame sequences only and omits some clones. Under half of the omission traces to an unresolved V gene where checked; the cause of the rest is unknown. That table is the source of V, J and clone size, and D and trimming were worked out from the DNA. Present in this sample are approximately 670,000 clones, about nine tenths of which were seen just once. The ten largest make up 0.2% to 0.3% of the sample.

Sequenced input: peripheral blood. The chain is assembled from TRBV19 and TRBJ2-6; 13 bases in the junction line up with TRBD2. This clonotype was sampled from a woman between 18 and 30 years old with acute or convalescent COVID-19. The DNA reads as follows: TGTGCCAGTAGTAAGGGTGGACTAGCGGGGGTTGGGGCCAACGTCCTGACTTTC. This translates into CASSKGGLAGVGANVLTF.